The 16 T cell receptor beta chains below all came from one sample that was sequenced in a study of chemoradiotherapy in HPV16-positive cancers (dated by TCRdb to the early 2020s). The library was prepared using the immunoSEQ multiplex PCR assay. The source is immuneACCESS, and TCRdb retained only in-frame sequences with V and J called. Part of the clones is not carried over; for the studies checked, unresolved V genes explain less than half of this, and the remainder is unexplained. This sample is represented by 350 to 450 clones; around 87% of them were singletons. The top ten constitute roughly 5% of the sample. Sample: tumor tissue, taken from a patient who underwent chemoradiotherapy. The receptor source for this set is a human donor with HPV-associated anogenital cancer.

The rearrangement joins TRBV4-2 to TRBJ2-1, with 10 bases identical to TRBD2. V lost 6 bases, J lost 3 bases, and 2 bases stayed unmatched. Germline V lookup: CDR1 LGHNA, CDR2 YNFKEQ. The CDR3 loop spans 14 amino acids. The CDR3 here is CASRGLAYYNEQFF. CDR3 nucleotides: TGTGCCAGCAGGGGACTAGCGTACTACAATGAGCAGTTCTTC.

V is TRBV11-2 and J is TRBJ1-1, with D possibly matching TRBD1 (5 bases). The CDR3 runs to 15 residues. CDR1 SGHAT and CDR2 FQNNGV come from the germline V gene. Trimming removed 1 base at V and 4 bases at J, with 13 bases between. The CDR3 DNA is TGTGCCAGCAGCTTAGGACGACAGCGTAGCACTGAAGCTTTCTTT. Its protein is CASSLGRQRSTEAFF.

The CDR3 bases are TGTGCCAGTGGGACTAGCGGGAGCCACACGAGCTCCTACAATGAGCAGTTCTTC. Its translation is CASGTSGSHTSSYNEQFF. This chain uses TRBV2 with TRBJ2-1; 14 bases are shared with TRBD2. This CDR3 contains 18 residues. V was pared by 9 bases and J by 0 bases, with 10 bases of the junction left unmatched. Per the germline V gene, CDR1 is SNHLY and CDR2 is FYNNEI.

The rearrangement uses TRBV19 and TRBJ2-3, with D perhaps matching TRBD1 or TRBD2 (6 bases each). Germline V gives CDR1 LNHDA, CDR2 SQIVND (reference sequence). Trimming left V 2 bases short and J 2 bases short, with 11 bases between. The CDR3 covers 15 residues. The DNA for the CDR3 is TGTGCCAGTAGTATAAGGGGGGTGGCCACAGATACGCAGTATTTT. This sequence encodes CASSIRGVATDTQYF.

The chain has TRBV15 and TRBJ2-3; D may be TRBD2 (5 bases). The CDR3 spans 15 residues. Per the germline V gene, CDR1 is LNHNV and CDR2 is YYDKDF (reference sequence). The V gene lost 4 bases and the J gene lost 1 base, with 12 bases spanning the gap. The CDR3 protein is CATSNRDTGTDTQYF. The CDR3 DNA reads as TGTGCCACCAGCAACCGGGATACCGGCACAGATACGCAGTATTTT.

The chain links TRBV19 to TRBJ1-5; 8 bases line up with TRBD1. Trimming at V came to 6 bases and at J to 7 bases, leaving 17 bases not matched to a gene. Germline V gives CDR1 LNHDA, CDR2 SQIVND (reference sequence). The CDR3 extends over 17 amino acids. The CDR3 sequence is CASRSDRGSKINQPQHF. The CDR3 bases are TGTGCCAGTAGGAGCGACAGGGGCTCCAAAATCAACCAGCCCCAGCATTTT.

This rearrangement joins TRBV20-1 to TRBJ2-3, with D maybe TRBD1 (7 bases). Germline assignment: CDR1 DFQATT and CDR2 SNEGSKA (reference sequence). V lost 5 bases and J 7 bases, leaving 10 bases between the germline ends. CDR3 length: 11 amino acids. The chain's CDR3 is CSAQGGHTQYF. CDR3 nucleotide sequence: TGCAGTGCTCAGGGGGGCCATACGCAGTATTTT.

The chain is built from TRBV9 and TRBJ2-1; unclear D gene. Per germline, CDR1 SGDLS and CDR2 YYNGEE. This CDR3 has 16 residues. The V gene lost 0 bases and the J gene lost 9 bases, with 19 bases spanning the gap. CDR3 loop: CASSVGLAQELGEQFF. CDR3 nucleotides: TGTGCCAGCAGCGTAGGGCTCGCTCAAGAGCTGGGTGAGCAGTTCTTC.

The chain employs TRBV10-2 and TRBJ1-1; D is ambiguous. The V and J ends lost 3 bases and 1 base respectively, with 9 bases between them. The CDR3 loop spans 14 amino acids. Germline CDR1 WSHSY, CDR2 SAAADI. CDR3 in DNA: TGCGCCAGCAGTGATGACCTGGGGAACACTGAAGCTTTCTTT. Translation: CASSDDLGNTEAFF.

The J gene is TRBJ2-3, the V gene TRBV5-5; TRBD1 aligns across 8 bases. Germline lookup yields CDR1 SGHKS and CDR2 YYEKEE (reference sequence). V dropped 8 bases and J dropped 3; count of bases not matched to a gene: 11. The length of the CDR3 is 15 residues. Written as DNA, the CDR3 is TGTGCCAGTGCCAATACAGGGGGAAGAACAGATACGCAGTATTTT. It specifies CASANTGGRTDTQYF.

This clone was recorded a few times. The V gene is TRBV9, the J gene TRBJ2-7; D is perhaps TRBD1 (5 bases). V was trimmed by 0 bases and J by 5 bases, leaving 12 bases between them. There are 14 residues in the CDR3. Germline V gene data show CDR1 as SGDLS and CDR2 as YYNGEE. The CDR3 reads CASSVGQSPHEQYV. The CDR3 nucleotides read TGTGCCAGCAGCGTAGGACAGTCCCCCCACGAGCAGTACGTC.

The chain has TRBV7-2 and TRBJ2-5, with a tentative D call TRBD2 (6 bases). Trimming removed 5 bases at V and 9 bases at J, with 16 bases between. The CDR3 sequence is 13 residues long. Germline V gene data show CDR1 as SGHTA and CDR2 as FQGNSA. The DNA of the CDR3 is TGTGCCAGCAGCGCGGGACCCCTTCCCGCCCAGTACTTC. This translates into CASSAGPLPAQYF.

This clone was detected once. The chain is built from TRBV27 and TRBJ2-3; 8 nucleotides match TRBD2. CDR3 length equals 14 residues. Germline CDR1 is MNHEY and CDR2 is SMNVEV (reference sequence). V lost 10 bases to trimming and J lost 0 bases; unmatched junction nucleotides: 6. The CDR3 nucleotides are TGTGCCACCACACGGGGGGGAAGCACAGATACGCAGTATTTT. It translates to CATTRGGSTDTQYF.

V is TRBV2 and J is TRBJ2-7; D uncertain. The CDR3 has 12 amino acids. Deletions cut 7 bases from V and 2 bases from J, with 9 bases between. The germline gives CDR1 SNHLY, CDR2 FYNNEI. The CDR3 spells CASIRQPYEQYV. CDR3 bases: TGTGCCAGCATCCGGCAACCCTACGAGCAGTACGTC.

Here the CDR3 reads CASSSLTSGYGYTF. The CDR3 DNA is TGTGCCAGCAGTAGTTTAACTTCGGGCTATGGCTACACCTTC. The chain recombines TRBV27 with TRBJ1-2; D is unclear. V lost 5 bases and J 4 bases, leaving 14 bases between the germline ends. This CDR3 has 14 residues. Per the germline V gene, CDR1 is MNHEY and CDR2 is SMNVEV (reference sequence).

This chain connects TRBV9 to TRBJ2-1, with TRBD2 matching over 9 bases. With 0 bases clipped from V and 10 bases from J, the junction kept 5 bases outside the gene matches. CDR1 and CDR2 from the germline V gene are SGDLS and YYNGEE. The CDR3 length is 14 residues. In DNA form, the CDR3 reads TGTGCCAGCAGCGTAGTGGCTAGCGGGACGGAGCAGTTCTTC. It specifies CASSVVASGTEQFF.